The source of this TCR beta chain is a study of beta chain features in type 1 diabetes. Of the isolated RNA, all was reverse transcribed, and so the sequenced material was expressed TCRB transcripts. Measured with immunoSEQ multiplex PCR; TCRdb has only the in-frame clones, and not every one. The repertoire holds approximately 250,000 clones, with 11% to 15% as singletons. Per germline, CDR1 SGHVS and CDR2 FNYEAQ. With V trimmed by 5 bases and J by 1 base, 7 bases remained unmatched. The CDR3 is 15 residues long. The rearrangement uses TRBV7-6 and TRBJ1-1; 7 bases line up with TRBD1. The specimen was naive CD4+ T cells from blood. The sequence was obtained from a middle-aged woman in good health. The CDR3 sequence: CASSKHRGQNTEAFF. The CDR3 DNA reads TGTGCCAGCAGCAAACACAGGGGCCAGAACACTGAAGCTTTCTTT.